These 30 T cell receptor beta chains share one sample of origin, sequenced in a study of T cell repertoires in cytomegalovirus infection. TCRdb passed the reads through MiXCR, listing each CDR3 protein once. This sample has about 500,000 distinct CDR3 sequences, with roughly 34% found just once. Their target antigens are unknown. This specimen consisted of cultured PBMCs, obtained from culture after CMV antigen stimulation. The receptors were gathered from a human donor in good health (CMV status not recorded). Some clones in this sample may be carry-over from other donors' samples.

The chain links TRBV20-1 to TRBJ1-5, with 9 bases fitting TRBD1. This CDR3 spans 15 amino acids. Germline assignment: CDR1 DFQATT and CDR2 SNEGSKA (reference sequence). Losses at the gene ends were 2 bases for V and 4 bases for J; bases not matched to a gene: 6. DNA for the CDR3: TGCAGTGCTAGAAGTGGGACAGGGAATAATCAGCCCCAGCATTTT. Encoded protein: CSARSGTGNNQPQHF.

This CDR3 is CASSDAWDYVEQFF. The CDR3 DNA reads TGTGCCAGCAGTGATGCGTGGGACTACGTTGAGCAGTTCTTC. The gene calls are TRBV6-1 and TRBJ2-1; 7 bases fit TRBD2. This CDR3 contains 14 residues. The germline V gene has CDR1 MNHNS and CDR2 SASEGT. Trimming removed 3 bases from V and 9 bases from J; junction bases left unmatched: 8.

This chain's CDR3 is CASSPFLSERSAQAFF. The CDR3 nucleotides read TGTGCCAGCTCACCATTCCTATCGGAAAGGAGTGCTCAAGCTTTCTTT. J is TRBJ1-1 and V is TRBV18; no clear D. Trimming pared 2 bases from V and 9 bases from J, leaving 22 bases between. This CDR3 region has 16 residues. Germline assignment: CDR1 KGHSH and CDR2 LQKENI.

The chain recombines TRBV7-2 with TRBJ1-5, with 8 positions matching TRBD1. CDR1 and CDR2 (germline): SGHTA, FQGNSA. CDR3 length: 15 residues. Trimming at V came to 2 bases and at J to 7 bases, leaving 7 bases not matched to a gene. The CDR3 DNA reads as TGTGCCAGCAGCTTAACAGACAGGGGAGGACAGCCCCAGCATTTT. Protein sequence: CASSLTDRGGQPQHF.

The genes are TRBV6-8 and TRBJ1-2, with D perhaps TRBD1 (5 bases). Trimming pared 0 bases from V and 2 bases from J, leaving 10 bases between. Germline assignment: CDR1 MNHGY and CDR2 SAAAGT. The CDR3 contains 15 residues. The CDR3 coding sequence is TGTGCCAGCAGTTACTCGAATGGGGGGAACTATGGCTACACCTTC. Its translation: CASSYSNGGNYGYTF.

The chain's CDR3 is CASSFSGTGRGNEQFF. As DNA, the CDR3 is TGTGCCAGCAGCTTTTCCGGGACAGGGAGGGGCAATGAGCAGTTCTTC. The chain uses TRBV7-2 and TRBJ2-1, with TRBD1 identical over 9 bases. Trimming at V came to 3 bases and at J to 6 bases, leaving 9 bases not matched to a gene. Germline lookup yields CDR1 SGHTA and CDR2 FQGNSA. The CDR3 runs 16 residues.

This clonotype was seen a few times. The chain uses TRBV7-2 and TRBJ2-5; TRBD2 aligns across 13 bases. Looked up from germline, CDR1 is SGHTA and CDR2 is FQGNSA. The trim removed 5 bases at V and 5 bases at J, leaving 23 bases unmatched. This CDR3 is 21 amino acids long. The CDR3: CASSQLTGGPTSGRGGETQYF. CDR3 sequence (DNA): TGTGCCAGCAGCCAACTTACAGGGGGCCCTACTAGCGGGAGGGGAGGGGAGACCCAGTACTTC.

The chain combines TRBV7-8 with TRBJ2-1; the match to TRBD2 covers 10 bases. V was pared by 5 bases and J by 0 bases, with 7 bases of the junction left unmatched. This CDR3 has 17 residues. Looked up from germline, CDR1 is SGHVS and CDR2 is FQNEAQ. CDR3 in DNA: TGTGCCAGCAGCACGGGACTAGCGTATAGCTCCTACAATGAGCAGTTCTTC. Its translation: CASSTGLAYSSYNEQFF.

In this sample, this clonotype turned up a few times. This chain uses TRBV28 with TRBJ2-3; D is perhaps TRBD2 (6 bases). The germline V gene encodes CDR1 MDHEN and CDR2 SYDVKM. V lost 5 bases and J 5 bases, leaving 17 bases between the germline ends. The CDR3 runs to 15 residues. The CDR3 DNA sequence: TGTGCCAGCAGTCCCGCGGGGAGCAACGGAGATACGCAGTATTTT. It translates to CASSPAGSNGDTQYF. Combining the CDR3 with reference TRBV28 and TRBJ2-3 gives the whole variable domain DVKVTQSSRYLVKRTGEKVFLECVQDMDHENMFWYRQDPGLGLRLIYFSYDVKMKEKGDIPEGYSVSREKKERFSLILESASTNQTSMYLCASSPAGSNGDTQYFGPGTRLTVL.

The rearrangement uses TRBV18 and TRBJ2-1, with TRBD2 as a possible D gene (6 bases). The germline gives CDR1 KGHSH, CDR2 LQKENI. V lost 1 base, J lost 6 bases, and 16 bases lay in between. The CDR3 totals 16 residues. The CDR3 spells CASSPLRDPGSNEQFF. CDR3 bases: TGTGCCAGCTCACCACTGCGGGACCCAGGAAGCAATGAGCAGTTCTTC.

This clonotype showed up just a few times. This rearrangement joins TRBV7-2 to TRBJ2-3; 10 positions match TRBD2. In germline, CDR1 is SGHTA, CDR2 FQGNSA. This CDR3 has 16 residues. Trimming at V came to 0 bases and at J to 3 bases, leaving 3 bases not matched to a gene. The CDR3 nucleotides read TGTGCCAGCAGCTTAGCGGCAGCGGGAGGGACAGATACGCAGTATTTT. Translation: CASSLAAAGGTDTQYF. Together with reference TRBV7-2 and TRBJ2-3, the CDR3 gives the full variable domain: GAGVSQSPSNKVTEKGKDVELRCDPISGHTALYWYRQSLGQGLEFLIYFQGNSAPDKSGLPSDRFSAERTGGSVSTLTIQRTQQEDSAVYLCASSLAAAGGTDTQYFGPGTRLTVL.

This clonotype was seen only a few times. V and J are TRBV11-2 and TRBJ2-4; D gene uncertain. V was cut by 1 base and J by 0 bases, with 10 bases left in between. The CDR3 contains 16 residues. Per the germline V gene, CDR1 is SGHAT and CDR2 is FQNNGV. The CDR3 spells CASSLGLALAKNIQYF. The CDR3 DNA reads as TGTGCCAGCAGCTTAGGGTTAGCCCTAGCCAAAAACATTCAGTACTTC.

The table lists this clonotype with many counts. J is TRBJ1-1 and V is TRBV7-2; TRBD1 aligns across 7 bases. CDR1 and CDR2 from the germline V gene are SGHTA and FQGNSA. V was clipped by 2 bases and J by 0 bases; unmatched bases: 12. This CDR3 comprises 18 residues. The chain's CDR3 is CASSLTRDSLFMNTEAFF. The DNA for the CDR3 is TGTGCCAGCAGCTTAACCCGGGACAGCCTTTTTATGAACACTGAAGCTTTCTTT.

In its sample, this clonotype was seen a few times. CDR3 nucleotides: TGCAGCGTTCGGGGGACAGGAGCCTTGAATGAGCAGTTCTTC. Translated: CSVRGTGALNEQFF. The chain links TRBV29-1 to TRBJ2-1, with TRBD1 matching over 8 bases. CDR1 and CDR2 (germline): SQVTM, ANQGSEA. J gave up 7 bases and V 5 bases, and 10 bases lay outside the gene matches. The CDR3 contains 14 residues.

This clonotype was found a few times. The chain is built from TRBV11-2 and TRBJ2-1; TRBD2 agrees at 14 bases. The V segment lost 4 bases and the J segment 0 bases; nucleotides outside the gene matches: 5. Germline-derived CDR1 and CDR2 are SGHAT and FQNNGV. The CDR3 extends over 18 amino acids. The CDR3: CASSSGTSGGYSYNEQFF. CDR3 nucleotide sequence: TGTGCCAGCAGCTCCGGGACTAGCGGGGGTTACTCCTACAATGAGCAGTTCTTC. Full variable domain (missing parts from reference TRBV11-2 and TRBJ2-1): EAGVAQSPRYKIIEKRQSVAFWCNPISGHATLYWYQQILGQGPKLLIQFQNNGVVDDSQLPKDRFSAERLKGVDSTLKIQPAKLEDSAVYLCASSSGTSGGYSYNEQFFGPGTRLTVL.

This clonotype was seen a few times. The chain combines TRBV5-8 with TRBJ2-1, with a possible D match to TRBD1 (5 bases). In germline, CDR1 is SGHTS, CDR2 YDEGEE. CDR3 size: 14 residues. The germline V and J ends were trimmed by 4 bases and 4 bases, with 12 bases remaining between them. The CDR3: CASSLRQTYNEQFF. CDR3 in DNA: TGTGCCAGCAGCCTAAGACAGACTTACAATGAGCAGTTCTTC.

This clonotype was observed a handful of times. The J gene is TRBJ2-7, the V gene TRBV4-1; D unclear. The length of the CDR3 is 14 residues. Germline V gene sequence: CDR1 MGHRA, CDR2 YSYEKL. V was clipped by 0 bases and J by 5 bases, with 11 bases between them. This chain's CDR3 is CASSQERKADEQYF. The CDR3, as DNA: TGCGCCAGCAGCCAAGAGAGAAAGGCCGACGAGCAGTACTTC.

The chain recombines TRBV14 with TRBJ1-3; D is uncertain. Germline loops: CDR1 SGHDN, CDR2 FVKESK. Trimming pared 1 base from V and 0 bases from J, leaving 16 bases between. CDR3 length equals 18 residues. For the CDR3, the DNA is TGTGCCAGCAGCCAAGGAGGCAGCCTGTTCTTCTCTGGAAACACCATATATTTT. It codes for CASSQGGSLFFSGNTIYF.

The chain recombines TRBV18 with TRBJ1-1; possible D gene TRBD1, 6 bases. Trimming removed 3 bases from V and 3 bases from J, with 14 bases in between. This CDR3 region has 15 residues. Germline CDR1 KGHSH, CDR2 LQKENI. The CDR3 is CASSPELGADTEAFF. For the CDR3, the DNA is TGTGCCAGCTCACCCGAACTGGGGGCGGACACTGAAGCTTTCTTT.

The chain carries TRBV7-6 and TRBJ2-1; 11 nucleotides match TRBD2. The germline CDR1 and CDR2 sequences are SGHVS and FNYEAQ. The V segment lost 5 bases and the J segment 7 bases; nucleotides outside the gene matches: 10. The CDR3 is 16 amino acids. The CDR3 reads CASSHSTSGSGNEQFF. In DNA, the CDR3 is TGTGCCAGCAGCCACTCTACTAGCGGGAGTGGGAATGAGCAGTTCTTC.

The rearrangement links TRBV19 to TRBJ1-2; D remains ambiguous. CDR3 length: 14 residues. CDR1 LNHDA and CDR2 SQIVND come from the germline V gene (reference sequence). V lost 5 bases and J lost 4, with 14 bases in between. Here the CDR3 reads CASSYPGRAYGYTF. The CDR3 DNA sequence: TGTGCCAGTAGTTATCCGGGTCGGGCCTATGGCTACACCTTC.

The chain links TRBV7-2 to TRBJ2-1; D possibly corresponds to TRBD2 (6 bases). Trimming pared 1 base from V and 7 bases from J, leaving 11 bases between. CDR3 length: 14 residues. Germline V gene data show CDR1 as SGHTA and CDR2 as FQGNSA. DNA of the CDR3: TGTGCCAGCAGCTTAGTTGGAGGGGAGAATGAGCAGTTCTTC. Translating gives CASSLVGGENEQFF.

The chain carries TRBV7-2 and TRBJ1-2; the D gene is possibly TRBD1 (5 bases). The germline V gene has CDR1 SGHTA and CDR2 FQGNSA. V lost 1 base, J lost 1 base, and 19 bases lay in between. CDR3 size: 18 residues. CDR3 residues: CASSLVGGPGNGNYGYTF. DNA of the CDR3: TGTGCCAGCAGCTTAGTGGGTGGCCCAGGGAATGGTAACTATGGCTACACCTTC. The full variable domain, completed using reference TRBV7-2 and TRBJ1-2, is GAGVSQSPSNKVTEKGKDVELRCDPISGHTALYWYRQSLGQGLEFLIYFQGNSAPDKSGLPSDRFSAERTGGSVSTLTIQRTQQEDSAVYLCASSLVGGPGNGNYGYTFGSGTRLTVV.

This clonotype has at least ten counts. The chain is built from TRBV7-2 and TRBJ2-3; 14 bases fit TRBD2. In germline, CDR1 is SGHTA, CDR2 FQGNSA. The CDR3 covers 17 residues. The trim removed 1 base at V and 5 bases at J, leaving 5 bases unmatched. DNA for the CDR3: TGTGCCAGCAGCTTAGTAACCGGGACTAGCGGGAGAGATACGCAGTATTTT. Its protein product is CASSLVTGTSGRDTQYF.

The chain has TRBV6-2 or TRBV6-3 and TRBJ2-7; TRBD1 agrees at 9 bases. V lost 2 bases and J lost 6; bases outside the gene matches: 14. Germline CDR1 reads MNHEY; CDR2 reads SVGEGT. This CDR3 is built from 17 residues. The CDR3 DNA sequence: TGTGCCAGCAGTTACGTCCCGGGACAGGGAGTCATTCGCGAGCAGTACTTC. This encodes CASSYVPGQGVIREQYF.

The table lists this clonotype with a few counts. The CDR3 nucleotides read TGTGCCAGCAGTTACTCGAAGTCCTACGAGCAGTACTTC. Protein: CASSYSKSYEQYF. The chain employs TRBV6-2 or TRBV6-3 and TRBJ2-7; D unclear. The CDR3 extends over 13 amino acids. Germline CDR1 MNHEY, CDR2 SVGEGT. Trimming removed 0 bases at V and 1 base at J, with 4 bases between.

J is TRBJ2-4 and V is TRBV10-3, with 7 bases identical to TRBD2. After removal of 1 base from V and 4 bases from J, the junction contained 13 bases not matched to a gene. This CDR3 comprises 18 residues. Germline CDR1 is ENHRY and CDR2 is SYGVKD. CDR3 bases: TGTGCCATCAGTGAGTGGGGCGGCCGCGGGACTAATAAAAACATTCAGTACTTC. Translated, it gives CAISEWGGRGTNKNIQYF.

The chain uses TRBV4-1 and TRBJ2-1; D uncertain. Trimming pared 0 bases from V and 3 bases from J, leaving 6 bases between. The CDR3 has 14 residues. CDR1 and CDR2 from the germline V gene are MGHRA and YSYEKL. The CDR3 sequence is CASSQDKNYNEQFF. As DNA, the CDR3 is TGCGCCAGCAGCCAAGATAAAAACTACAATGAGCAGTTCTTC.

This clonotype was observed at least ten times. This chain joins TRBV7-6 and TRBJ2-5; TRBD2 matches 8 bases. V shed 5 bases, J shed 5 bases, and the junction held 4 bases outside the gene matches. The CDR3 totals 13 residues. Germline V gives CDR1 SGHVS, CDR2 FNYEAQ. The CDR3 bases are TGTGCCAGCAGCCAGGGACTAGGGGAGACCCAGTACTTC. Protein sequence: CASSQGLGETQYF.

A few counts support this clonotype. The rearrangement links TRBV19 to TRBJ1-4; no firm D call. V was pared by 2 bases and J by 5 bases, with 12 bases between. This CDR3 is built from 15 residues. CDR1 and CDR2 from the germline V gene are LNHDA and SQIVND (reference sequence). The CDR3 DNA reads TGTGCCAGTAGTATATCTCGGAACCAGAATGAAAAACTGTTTTTT. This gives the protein CASSISRNQNEKLFF.